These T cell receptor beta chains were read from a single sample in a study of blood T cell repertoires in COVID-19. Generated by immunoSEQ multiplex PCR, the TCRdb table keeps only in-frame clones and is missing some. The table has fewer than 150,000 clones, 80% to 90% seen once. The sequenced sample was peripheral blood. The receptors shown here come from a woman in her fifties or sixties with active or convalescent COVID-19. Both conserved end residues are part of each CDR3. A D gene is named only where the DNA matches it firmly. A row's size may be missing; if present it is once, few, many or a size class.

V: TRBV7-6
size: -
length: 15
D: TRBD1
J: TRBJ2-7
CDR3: CASSLGQGARYEQYF
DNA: TGTGCCAGCAGCTTGGGACAGGGGGCACGTTACGAGCAGTACTTC

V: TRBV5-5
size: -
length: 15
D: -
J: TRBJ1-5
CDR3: CASSGGGATNQPQHF
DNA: TGTGCCAGCAGTGGGGGCGGTGCGACCAATCAGCCCCAGCATTTT

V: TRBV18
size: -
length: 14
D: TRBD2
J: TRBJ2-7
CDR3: CASSPSGRGDEQYF
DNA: TGTGCCAGCTCGCCTAGCGGGAGGGGGGACGAGCAGTACTTC

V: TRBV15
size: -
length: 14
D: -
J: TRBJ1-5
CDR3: CATSRDPGENPQHF
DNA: TGTGCCACCAGCAGAGATCCGGGGGAAAACCCCCAGCATTTT

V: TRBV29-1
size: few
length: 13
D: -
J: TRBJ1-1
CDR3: CSVVKQMNTEAFF
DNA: TGCAGCGTCGTCAAACAGATGAACACTGAAGCTTTCTTT

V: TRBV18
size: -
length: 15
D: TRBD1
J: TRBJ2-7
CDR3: CASSRSGTGPKEQYF
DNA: TGTGCCAGCTCGCGATCCGGGACAGGGCCAAAAGAGCAGTACTTC

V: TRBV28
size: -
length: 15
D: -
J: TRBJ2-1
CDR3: CASRGRRAEVYEQFF
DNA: TGTGCCAGCAGAGGACGGAGGGCCGAGGTGTATGAGCAGTTCTTC

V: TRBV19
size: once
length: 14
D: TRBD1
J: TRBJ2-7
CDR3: CASSIPGQGYEQYF
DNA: TGTGCCAGTAGTATACCGGGACAGGGCTACGAGCAGTACTTC

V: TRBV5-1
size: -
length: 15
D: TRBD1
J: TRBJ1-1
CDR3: CASSPTGGSSTEAFF
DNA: TGCGCCAGCAGCCCAACAGGGGGCTCGAGTACTGAAGCTTTCTTT

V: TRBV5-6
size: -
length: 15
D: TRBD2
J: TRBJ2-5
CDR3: CASSGGAGAQETQYF
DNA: TGTGCCAGCAGCGGGGGAGCGGGAGCTCAAGAGACCCAGTACTTC

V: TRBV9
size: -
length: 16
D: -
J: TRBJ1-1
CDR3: CASSVDMTAQNTEAFF
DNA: TGTGCCAGCAGCGTAGATATGACAGCCCAGAACACTGAAGCTTTCTTT

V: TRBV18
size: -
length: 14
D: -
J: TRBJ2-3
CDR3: CASSPYRVTDTQYF
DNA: TGTGCCAGCTCACCATACCGGGTCACAGATACGCAGTATTTT

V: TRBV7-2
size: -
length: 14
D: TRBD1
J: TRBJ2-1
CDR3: CASSSGQGEIEQFF
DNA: TGTGCCAGCAGCTCCGGACAGGGGGAGATTGAGCAGTTCTTC

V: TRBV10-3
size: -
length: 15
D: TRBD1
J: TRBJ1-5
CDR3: CATSTGGFSNQPQHF
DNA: TGTGCCACGTCGACAGGGGGCTTTAGCAATCAGCCCCAGCATTTT

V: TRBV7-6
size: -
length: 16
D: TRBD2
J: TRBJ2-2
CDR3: CASSLVLAGPTGELFF
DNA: TGTGCCAGCAGCTTAGTCCTAGCGGGACCCACCGGGGAGCTGTTTTTT

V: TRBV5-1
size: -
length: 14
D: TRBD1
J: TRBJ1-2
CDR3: CASSLMGQDYGYTF
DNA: TGCGCCAGCAGCTTGATGGGACAGGACTATGGCTACACCTTC

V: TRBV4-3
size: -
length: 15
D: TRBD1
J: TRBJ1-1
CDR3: CASSQEDRANTEAFF
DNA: TGCGCCAGCAGCCAAGAGGACAGGGCCAACACTGAAGCTTTCTTT

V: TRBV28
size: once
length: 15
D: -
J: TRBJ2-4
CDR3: CASSLGKIAKNIQYF
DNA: TGTGCCAGCAGCCTAGGAAAAATAGCCAAAAACATTCAGTACTTC

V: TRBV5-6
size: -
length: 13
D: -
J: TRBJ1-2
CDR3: CASRPGYLYGYTF
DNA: TGTGCCAGCAGACCGGGATACCTCTATGGCTACACCTTC

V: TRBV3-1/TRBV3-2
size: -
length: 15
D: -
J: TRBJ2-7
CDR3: CASSQDLGQTEEQYF
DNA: TGTGCCAGCAGCCAAGATCTAGGACAAACAGAAGAGCAGTACTTC

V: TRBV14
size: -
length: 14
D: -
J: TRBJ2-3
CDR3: CASSQKGNPDTQYF
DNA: TGTGCCAGCAGCCAAAAGGGGAACCCAGATACGCAGTATTTT

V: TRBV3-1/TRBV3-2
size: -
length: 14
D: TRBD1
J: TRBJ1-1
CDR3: CASSQEGGQGKAFF
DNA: TGTGCCAGCAGCCAAGAAGGGGGACAGGGTAAAGCTTTCTTT

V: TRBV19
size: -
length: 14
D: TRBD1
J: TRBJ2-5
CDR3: CASSMKGGSKTQYF
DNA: TGTGCCAGTAGTATGAAAGGGGGCTCGAAGACCCAGTACTTC